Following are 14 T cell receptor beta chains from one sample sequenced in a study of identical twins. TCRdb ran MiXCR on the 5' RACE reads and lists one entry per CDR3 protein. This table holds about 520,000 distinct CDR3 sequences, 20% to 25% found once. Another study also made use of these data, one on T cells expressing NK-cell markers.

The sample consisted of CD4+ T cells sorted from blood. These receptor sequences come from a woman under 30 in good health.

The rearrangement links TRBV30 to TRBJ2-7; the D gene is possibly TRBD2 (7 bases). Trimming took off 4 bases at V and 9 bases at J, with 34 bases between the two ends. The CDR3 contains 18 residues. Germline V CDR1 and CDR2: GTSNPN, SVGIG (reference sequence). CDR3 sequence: CAWISGKAAGDYPWGQYF. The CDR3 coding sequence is TGTGCCTGGATATCGGGGAAGGCGGCAGGGGACTACCCTTGGGGGCAGTACTTC.

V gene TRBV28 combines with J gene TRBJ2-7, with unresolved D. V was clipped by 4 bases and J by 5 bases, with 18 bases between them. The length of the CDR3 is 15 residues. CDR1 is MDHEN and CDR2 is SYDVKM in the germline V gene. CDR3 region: CASSSSGKAPDEQYF. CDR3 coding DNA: TGTGCCAGCAGTTCCTCGGGTAAGGCCCCCGACGAGCAGTACTTC.

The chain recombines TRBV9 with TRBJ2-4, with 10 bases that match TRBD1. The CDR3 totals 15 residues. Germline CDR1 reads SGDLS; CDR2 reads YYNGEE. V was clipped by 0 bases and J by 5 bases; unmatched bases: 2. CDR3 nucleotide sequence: TGTGCCAGCAGCGTAGGGACAGGGGGACAAAACATTCAGTACTTC. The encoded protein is CASSVGTGGQNIQYF.

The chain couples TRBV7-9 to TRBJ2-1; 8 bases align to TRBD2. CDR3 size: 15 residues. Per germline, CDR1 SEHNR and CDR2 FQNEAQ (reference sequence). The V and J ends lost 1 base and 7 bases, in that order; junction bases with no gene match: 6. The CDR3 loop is CASSLVSTSGNEQFF. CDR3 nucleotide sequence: TGTGCCAGCAGCTTAGTTAGCACTAGCGGTAATGAGCAGTTCTTC.

The chain's CDR3 is CASSERGLAGTAKNIQYF. Written as DNA, the CDR3 is TGCGCCAGCAGTGAGCGGGGACTAGCGGGGACAGCCAAAAACATTCAGTACTTC. V gene TRBV10-2 combines with J gene TRBJ2-4, with 13 bases fitting TRBD2. The CDR3 runs 18 residues. Germline CDR1 and CDR2: WSHSY and SAAADI. V was pared by 2 bases and J by 0 bases, with 4 bases of the junction left unmatched.

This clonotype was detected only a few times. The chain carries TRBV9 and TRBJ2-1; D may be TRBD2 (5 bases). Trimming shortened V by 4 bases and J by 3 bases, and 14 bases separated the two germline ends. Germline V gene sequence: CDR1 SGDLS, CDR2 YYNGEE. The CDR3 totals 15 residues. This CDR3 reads CASSRVAGLYNEQFF. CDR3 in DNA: TGTGCCAGCAGCCGCGTCGCGGGTCTCTACAATGAGCAGTTCTTC.

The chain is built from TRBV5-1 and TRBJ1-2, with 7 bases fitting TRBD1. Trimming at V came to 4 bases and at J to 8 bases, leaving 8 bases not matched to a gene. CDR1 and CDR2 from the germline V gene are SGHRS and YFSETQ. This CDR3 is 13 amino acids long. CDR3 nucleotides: TGCGCCAGCAGCCCCGACAGGGTTTGGGGCTACACCTTC. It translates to CASSPDRVWGYTF.

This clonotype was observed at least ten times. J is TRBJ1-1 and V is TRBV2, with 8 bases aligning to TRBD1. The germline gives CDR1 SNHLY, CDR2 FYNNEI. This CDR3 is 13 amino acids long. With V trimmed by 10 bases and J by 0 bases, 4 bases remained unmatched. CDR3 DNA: TGTGCCATCCAACAGGGGGTGAACACTGAAGCTTTCTTT. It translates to CAIQQGVNTEAFF.

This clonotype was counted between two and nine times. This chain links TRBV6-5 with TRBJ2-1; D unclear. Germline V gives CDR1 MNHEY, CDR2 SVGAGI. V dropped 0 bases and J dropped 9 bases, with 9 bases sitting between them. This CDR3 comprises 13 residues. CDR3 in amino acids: CASSYSERSEQFF. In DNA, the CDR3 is TGTGCCAGCAGTTACTCGGAGCGCAGTGAGCAGTTCTTC.

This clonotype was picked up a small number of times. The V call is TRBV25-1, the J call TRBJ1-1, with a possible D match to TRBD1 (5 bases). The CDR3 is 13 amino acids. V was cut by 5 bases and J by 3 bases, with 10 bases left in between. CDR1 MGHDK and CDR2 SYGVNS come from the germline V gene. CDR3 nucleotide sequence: TGTGCCAGCAGTAGGCAGGGATACACTGAAGCTTTCTTT. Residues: CASSRQGYTEAFF.

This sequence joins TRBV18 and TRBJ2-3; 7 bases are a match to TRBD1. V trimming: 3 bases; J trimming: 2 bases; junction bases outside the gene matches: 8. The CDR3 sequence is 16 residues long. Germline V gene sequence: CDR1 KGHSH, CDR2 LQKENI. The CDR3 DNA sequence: TGTGCCAGCTCACCGGGACAGACTTATTACACAGATACGCAGTATTTT. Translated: CASSPGQTYYTDTQYF.

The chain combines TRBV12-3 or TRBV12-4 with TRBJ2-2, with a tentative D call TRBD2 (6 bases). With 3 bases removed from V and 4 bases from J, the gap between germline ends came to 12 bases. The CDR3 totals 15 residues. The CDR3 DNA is TGTGCCAGCAGTTTTTCAGGGAGGAGCACCGGGGAGCTGTTTTTT. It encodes CASSFSGRSTGELFF.

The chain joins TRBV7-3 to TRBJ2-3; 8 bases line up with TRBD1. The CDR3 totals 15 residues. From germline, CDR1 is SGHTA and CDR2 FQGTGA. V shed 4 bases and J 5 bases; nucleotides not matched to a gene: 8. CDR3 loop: CASSSIQGDQDTQYF. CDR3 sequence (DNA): TGTGCCAGCAGCTCAATACAGGGGGATCAAGATACGCAGTATTTT.

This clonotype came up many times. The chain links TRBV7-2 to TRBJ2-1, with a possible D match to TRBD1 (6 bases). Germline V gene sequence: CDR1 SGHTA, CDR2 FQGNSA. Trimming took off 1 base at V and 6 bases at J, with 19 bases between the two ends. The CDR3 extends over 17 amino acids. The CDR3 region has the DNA TGTGCCAGCAGCTTAGTAGGGAAGGTCAGGGGTACCAATGAGCAGTTCTTC. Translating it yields CASSLVGKVRGTNEQFF.